This T cell receptor beta chain was sequenced during a study of blood T cell repertoires in COVID-19. Per the original methods: Estimates of nucleated cell counts were drawn from the amplification of reference gene primers. Here immunoSEQ multiplex PCR was the method, and the copy in TCRdb shows in-frame clones only, minus some. Clone size and the V and J calls come from that table; the DNA yielded D and trimming. In the table there are about 36,000 clones, more than 75% of which are singletons. Only one count was recorded for this clone. The CDR3 contains 16 residues. Germline CDR1 and CDR2: SGHKS and YYEKEE (reference sequence). The V and J ends lost 4 bases and 6 bases, in that order; junction bases with no gene match: 3.

The gene calls are TRBV5-5 and TRBJ2-2, with 16 bases fitting TRBD2. The receptor was derived from a man between 65 and 79 years old with acute or convalescent COVID-19. The specimen sequenced was peripheral blood. This CDR3 is CASSAGTSGGAGELFF. Here the CDR3 DNA reads TGTGCCAGCAGCGCGGGGACTAGCGGGGGGGCCGGGGAGCTGTTTTTT.